One sample yielded the 13 T cell receptor beta chains listed below, sequenced in a study of blood T cell repertoires in COVID-19 (dated by TCRdb to the early 2020s). The library came from the immunoSEQ multiplex PCR assay. This is the immuneACCESS table as TCRdb keeps it, with only in-frame sequences that have V and J called. A part of the clones is gone; compared with another copy, unresolved V genes explain less than half, and the rest is unexplained. The sample records fewer than 450,000 clones, 70% to 90% of which are singletons. Roughly 12% of the sample is in the top ten clones. The sequencing input was peripheral blood. The source of these receptors is a woman between 45 and 65 years old with COVID-19, enrolled during active disease.

The rearrangement links TRBV15 to TRBJ2-7; 7 bases are a match to TRBD1. This CDR3 contains 15 residues. V lost 1 base and J lost 2; bases outside the gene matches: 5. From germline, CDR1 is LNHNV and CDR2 YYDKDF (reference sequence). CDR3 coding DNA: TGTGCCACCAGCAGAGTTGTCGGACAGGCCTACGAGCAGTACTTC. This encodes CATSRVVGQAYEQYF.

The chain carries TRBV6-5 and TRBJ1-5; possibly TRBD1 for D (6 bases). Germline V CDR1 and CDR2: MNHEY, SVGAGI. Trimming took off 7 bases at V and 7 bases at J, with 14 bases between the two ends. The CDR3 extends over 13 amino acids. The CDR3 here is CASTHRGGQPQHF. CDR3 sequence (DNA): TGTGCCAGCACTCATAGGGGGGGACAGCCCCAGCATTTT.

The V and J genes are TRBV29-1 and TRBJ1-4; D unclear. The V gene lost 4 bases and the J gene lost 0 bases, with 6 bases spanning the gap. This CDR3 comprises 13 residues. Germline lookup yields CDR1 SQVTM and CDR2 ANQGSEA. CDR3 region: CSVGATTNEKLFF. The CDR3 coding sequence is TGCAGCGTTGGGGCTACAACTAATGAAAAACTGTTTTTT.

J is TRBJ1-4 and V is TRBV5-1; 9 bases fit TRBD1. The CDR3 has 15 residues. V was pared by 0 bases and J by 7 bases, with 4 bases of the junction left unmatched. Germline V gene data show CDR1 as SGHRS and CDR2 as YFSETQ. CDR3 DNA sequence: TGCGCCAGCAGCTTGGGGACAGGGGATGGTGAAAAACTGTTTTTT. Amino acids: CASSLGTGDGEKLFF.

This clone was recorded only once. J is TRBJ1-3 and V is TRBV11-2, with D maybe TRBD1 (5 bases). This CDR3 is built from 14 residues. V was pared by 4 bases and J by 0 bases, with 7 bases between. Germline-derived CDR1 and CDR2 are SGHAT and FQNNGV. CDR3 DNA sequence: TGTGCCAGCAGCTCGACAGACTCTGGAAACACCATATATTTT. It yields the protein CASSSTDSGNTIYF.

V usage is TRBV28 and J usage is TRBJ1-1; 7 nucleotides line up with TRBD1. Germline CDR1 reads MDHEN; CDR2 reads SYDVKM. V lost 3 bases to trimming and J lost 1 base; unmatched junction nucleotides: 5. The CDR3 contains 15 residues. The CDR3 DNA follows: TGTGCCAGCAGTTTTTCAGGGGGGAGGAACACTGAAGCTTTCTTT. As protein: CASSFSGGRNTEAFF. Drawing the rest from reference TRBV28 and TRBJ1-1, the complete variable domain is DVKVTQSSRYLVKRTGEKVFLECVQDMDHENMFWYRQDPGLGLRLIYFSYDVKMKEKGDIPEGYSVSREKKERFSLILESASTNQTSMYLCASSFSGGRNTEAFFGQGTRLTVV.

The sample holds one count of this clone. This chain connects TRBV5-1 to TRBJ1-1; 10 bases are shared with TRBD1. Trimming cost V 4 bases and J 4 bases; bases outside gene matches: 10. Germline V lookup: CDR1 SGHRS, CDR2 YFSETQ. The CDR3 spans 16 residues. The DNA for the CDR3 is TGCGCCAGCAGCGGGGGGACAGGGGAAAGGTCCACTGAAGCTTTCTTT. Protein product: CASSGGTGERSTEAFF.

The chain uses TRBV28 and TRBJ1-5, with TRBD1 as a possible D gene (5 bases). This CDR3 is 14 amino acids long. The germline V gene has CDR1 MDHEN and CDR2 SYDVKM. The V end was cut by 6 bases, the J end by 5 bases, with 14 bases between. CDR3 in amino acids: CASSPGERHQPQHF. CDR3 in DNA: TGTGCCAGCAGCCCGGGGGAAAGGCATCAGCCCCAGCATTTT.

J is TRBJ2-7 and V is TRBV9, with TRBD1 matching 11 bases. Germline V gene lookup returns CDR1 SGDLS and CDR2 YYNGEE. V lost 3 bases, J lost 2 bases, and 4 bases stayed unmatched. CDR3 size: 15 residues. In DNA form, the CDR3 reads TGTGCCAGCAGCGCCGGGACAGGGGGAACCTACGAGCAGTACTTC. Translation: CASSAGTGGTYEQYF.

The V gene is TRBV6-5, the J gene TRBJ1-2, with 7 bases matching TRBD1. The length of the CDR3 is 14 residues. The germline V gene encodes CDR1 MNHEY and CDR2 SVGAGI. The junction had 2 bases not matched to a gene; V was cut back by 1 base and J by 3 bases. This CDR3 is CASSYYQGDYGYTF. The CDR3 coding sequence is TGTGCCAGCAGTTACTACCAGGGGGACTATGGCTACACCTTC.

This clone turned up a few times. The chain uses TRBV24-1 and TRBJ2-3, with 13 bases lining up with TRBD2. The CDR3 extends over 18 amino acids. Per germline, CDR1 KGHDR and CDR2 SFDVKD. The V segment lost 7 bases and the J segment 2 bases; nucleotides outside the gene matches: 11. CDR3 amino acids: CATSSGTSGVGPTDTQYF. CDR3 sequence (DNA): TGTGCCACCAGCTCCGGGACTAGCGGGGTTGGGCCCACAGATACGCAGTATTTT.

The chain couples TRBV6-4 to TRBJ2-3; TRBD2 agrees at 7 bases. Germline V gene data show CDR1 as MRHNA and CDR2 as SNTAGT. Losses at the gene ends were 6 bases for V and 6 bases for J; bases not matched to a gene: 9. The CDR3 totals 14 residues. The chain's CDR3 is CASRASGWGDTQYF. CDR3 nucleotide sequence: TGTGCCAGCAGGGCTAGCGGCTGGGGGGATACGCAGTATTTT.

The chain couples TRBV3-1 (or the pseudogene TRBV3-2) to TRBJ1-2, with D perhaps TRBD1 (6 bases). This CDR3 spans 12 amino acids. In germline, CDR1 is LGHDT, CDR2 YNNKEL (reference sequence). The V and J ends lost 3 bases and 7 bases respectively, with 9 bases between them. CDR3 in DNA: TGTGCCAGCAGCCACTCACAGGGTGGCTACACCTTC. Protein sequence: CASSHSQGGYTF.